This record concerns one T cell receptor (beta chain) sequence. Its antigen is as yet unknown. The CDR3 runs to 15 residues. The V segment lost 3 bases and the J segment 5 bases; nucleotides outside the gene matches: 6. The germline gives CDR1 LGHNT, CDR2 FRNRAP. The sample belongs to a study of cytomegalovirus exposure and HLA in healthy donors. For the study at large: HLA-typed donors were the source of 86 million or so unique TCRs held in an early data release. Study-level findings and limits: Most subjects' HLA-A and HLA-B alleles were reportedly predicted from TCR beta sequences.

Vbeta (60) and Jbeta (13) primers were used in the PCR. Only in-frame clones appear in the TCRdb table, and some are missing; sequencing was by immunoSEQ multiplex PCR. The sample shows roughly 180,000 clones, just under 80% of them seen only once. The specimen sequenced was PBMCs. This receptor was identified in a man aged 25-45 years in good health and CMV-seronegative. The chain employs TRBV12-5 and TRBJ2-1; TRBD1 matches 8 bases. The CDR3 nucleotides read TGTGCTAGTGGTTTCGGACAGGGCCACCACAATGAGCAGTTCTTC. Translating gives CASGFGQGHHNEQFF. The whole variable domain, remainder taken from reference TRBV12-5 and TRBJ2-1, is DARVTQTPRHKVTEMGQEVTMRCQPILGHNTVFWYRQTMMQGLELLAYFRNRAPLDDSGMPKDRFSAEMPDATLATLKIQPSEPRDSAVYFCASGFGQGHHNEQFFGPGTRLTVL.